This T cell receptor (beta chain) emerged from a study of tumor-infiltrating lymphocytes in primary liver carcinoma. Overall study results and limits: Without sorting, CD4+ versus CD8+ T cell repertoires were not compared. Relative to tumor region pairs, the tumor-adjacent and tumor-blood pairs showed overlap that was lower.

cDNA specific to TCR beta was made from approximately 0.55 ug of total RNA, with a constant-region primer employed for priming. Libraries covering TCR beta were generated through three nested multiplex PCR rounds (using a slightly modified ARM-PCR). Both of the initial two PCR rounds ran for roughly 10 cycles and employed TRBV1-TRBV30 forward primers alongside a C-beta reverse primer. TCRdb passed the multiplex PCR reads through MiXCR, listing each CDR3 protein once. The sample lists fewer than 400,000 distinct CDR3 sequences; 65% were seen once. It was unsorted whole blood that yielded blood RNA, and germline DNA was also extracted. Chronic HBV infection was present in the patients, who were treatment-naive. Turning to this clonotype: The antigen remains unidentified.

Germline CDR1 reads LGHNA; CDR2 reads YNFKEQ. The germline V and J ends were trimmed by 0 bases and 3 bases, with 12 bases remaining between them. The length of the CDR3 is 17 residues. This chain connects TRBV4-2 to TRBJ2-6; possibly TRBD2 for D (6 bases). The receptor was isolated from a man aged 35 to 55 with primary liver carcinoma and hepatitis B virus infection. The sequencing sample was made of peripheral blood. The CDR3 spells CASSQDGGANGANVLTF. CDR3 nucleotides: TGTGCCAGCAGCCAAGATGGCGGGGCGAATGGGGCCAACGTCCTGACTTTC.